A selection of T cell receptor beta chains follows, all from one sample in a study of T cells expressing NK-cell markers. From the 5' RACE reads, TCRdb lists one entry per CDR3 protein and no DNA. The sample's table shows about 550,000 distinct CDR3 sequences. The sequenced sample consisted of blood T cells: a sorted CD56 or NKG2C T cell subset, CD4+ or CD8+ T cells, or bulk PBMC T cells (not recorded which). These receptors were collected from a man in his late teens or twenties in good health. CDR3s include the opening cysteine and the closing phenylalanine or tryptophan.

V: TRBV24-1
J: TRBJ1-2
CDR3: CATSDSVNYGYTF

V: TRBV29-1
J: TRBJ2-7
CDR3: CSVTTSGSSYEQYF

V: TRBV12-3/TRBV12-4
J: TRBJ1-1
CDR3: CASRKGGGDTEAFF

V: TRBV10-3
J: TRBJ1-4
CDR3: CAISEYGDRPEKLFF

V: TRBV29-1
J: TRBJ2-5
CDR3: CSVVPLASVKETQYF

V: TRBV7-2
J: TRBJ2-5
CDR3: CASSPRGAGVRETQYF

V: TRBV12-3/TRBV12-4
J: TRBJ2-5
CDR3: CASSRSSGSSETQYF

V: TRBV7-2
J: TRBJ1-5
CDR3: CASSSSVTQPQHF

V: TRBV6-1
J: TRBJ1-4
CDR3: CASSEPRQSTNEKLFF

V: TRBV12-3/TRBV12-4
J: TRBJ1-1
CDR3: CASRKGMRLMNTEAFF

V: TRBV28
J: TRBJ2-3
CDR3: CASSFPGDLAGGRGTDTQYF

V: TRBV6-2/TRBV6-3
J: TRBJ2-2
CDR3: CATRDKHTGELFF

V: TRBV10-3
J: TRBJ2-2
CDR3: CAISEGGTTNTGELFF

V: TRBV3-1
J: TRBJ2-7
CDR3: CASSRNLAGYTYEQYF

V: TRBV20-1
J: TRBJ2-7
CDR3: CSAPAWDRAAGEQYF

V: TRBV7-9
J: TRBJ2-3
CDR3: CASSFRELTDTQYF

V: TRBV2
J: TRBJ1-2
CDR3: CASSPGGGYTF

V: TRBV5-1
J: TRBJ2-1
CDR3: CASSLEGGPYNEQFF

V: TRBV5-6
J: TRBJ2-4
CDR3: CASSLQEVAKNIQYF

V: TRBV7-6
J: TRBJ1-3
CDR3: CASSNRPLAGNTIYF

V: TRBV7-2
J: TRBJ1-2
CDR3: CASSVGAFRDYGYTF

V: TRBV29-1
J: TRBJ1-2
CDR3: CSVERSYGYTF

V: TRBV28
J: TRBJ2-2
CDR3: CASTYSGRSTGELFF

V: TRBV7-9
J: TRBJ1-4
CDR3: CASSSDIQVQKLFF

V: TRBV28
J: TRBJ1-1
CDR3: CASSPGLRAPGSGTEAFF

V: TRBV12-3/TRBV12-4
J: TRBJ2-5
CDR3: CASSQIGLRETQYF

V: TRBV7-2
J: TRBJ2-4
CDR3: CASSQTGTLAKNIQYF

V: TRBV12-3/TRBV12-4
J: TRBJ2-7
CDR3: CASTPGGAYYEQYF

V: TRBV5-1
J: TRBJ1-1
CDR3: CASSLIGGTGANAEAFF

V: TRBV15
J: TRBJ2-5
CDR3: CLSQHPGCIRVQETQYF

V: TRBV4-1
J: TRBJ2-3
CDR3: CASSPPLLPDTQYF

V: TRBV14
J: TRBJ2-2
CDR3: CASSQRLASNTGELFF

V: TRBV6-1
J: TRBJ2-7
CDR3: CASSPPEGPYEQYF

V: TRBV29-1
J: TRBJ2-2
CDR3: CSVELLGYATGELFF

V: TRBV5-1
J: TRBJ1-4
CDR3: CASSLTGGGYEKLFF

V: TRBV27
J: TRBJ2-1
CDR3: CASSWERGGVKQFF

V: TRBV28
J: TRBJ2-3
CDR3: CASMEVGTSNTDTQYF

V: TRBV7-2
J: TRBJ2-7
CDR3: CASSLFRGRDYEQYF

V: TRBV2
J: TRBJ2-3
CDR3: CACNRDNWPDTQYF

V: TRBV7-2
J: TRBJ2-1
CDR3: CASSRNQLPEQFF

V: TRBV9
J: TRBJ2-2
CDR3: CASSPTGVNTGELFF

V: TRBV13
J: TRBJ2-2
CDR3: CASSPEGVLNTGELFF

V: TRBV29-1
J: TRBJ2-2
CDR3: CSVESSSQGTGELFF

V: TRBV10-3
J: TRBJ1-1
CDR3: CAISESNWGMNTEAFF

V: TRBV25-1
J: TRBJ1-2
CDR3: CASRKTGGNYGYTF

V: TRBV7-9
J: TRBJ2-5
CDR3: CASPARELEETQYF

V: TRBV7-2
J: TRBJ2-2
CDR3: CASSYLGGGELFF

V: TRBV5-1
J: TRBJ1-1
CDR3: CASSPPGSNTEAFF

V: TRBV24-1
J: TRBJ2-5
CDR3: CATSDPTGAQETQYF